The present T cell receptor (beta chain) was sequenced within a study of regulatory T cells in long-lasting Graves disease. Combining iRepertoire HTBI primers with Arm-PCR of CDR3 regions, the authors built TCR beta libraries. TCRdb re-called the multiplex PCR reads through MiXCR, storing one row per CDR3 protein. The sample yields 400,000 to 500,000 distinct CDR3 sequences, about 15% seen once. The CDR3 extends over 16 amino acids. The ends lost 1 base at V and 8 bases at J; junction bases unmatched: 10. From germline, CDR1 is KGHDR and CDR2 SFDVKD. As for time point: newly diagnosed GD, antithyroid drugs for less than 3 months. Generation of the TCR library employed RNA extracted from PBMCs. A further study also used this sample, focusing on T cells in Graves' hyperthyroidism and ophthalmopathy.

The sequence derives from a woman between 18 and 30 years old with Graves disease. The chain uses TRBV24-1 and TRBJ2-1, with TRBD1 matching over 7 bases. The material sequenced was peripheral blood mononuclear cells (PBMCs), taken at new diagnosis, from a patient treated with antithyroid drugs. The CDR3 DNA reads TGTGCCACCAGTGATTTTGCGGCACAGGGGCACGATGAGCAGTTCTTC. Translated, it gives CATSDFAAQGHDEQFF.